Shown below are 30 T cell receptor beta chains from a single sample sequenced in a study of blood T cells in healthy people across ages. With a J-beta primer mix and a sample-barcoded 5' primer, a second PCR ran roughly 7 to 11 cycles. TCRdb fed the 5' RACE reads into MiXCR, producing one record per CDR3 protein. The sample includes hundreds of thousands of distinct CDR3 sequences, around 34% of them seen just once. Sample: blood. These receptors all stem from a man between 18 and 29 years old in good health.

The rearrangement links TRBV6-5 to TRBJ2-1; D may be TRBD2 (6 bases). V lost 4 bases and J lost 11, with 21 bases in between. Per germline, CDR1 MNHEY and CDR2 SVGAGI. CDR3 size: 15 residues. CDR3 loop: CASSFSGVGKNQQFF. For the CDR3, the DNA is TGTGCCAGCAGTTTTTCGGGGGTGGGTAAAAATCAGCAGTTCTTC.

This sequence joins TRBV7-9 and TRBJ2-5; unclear D gene. The CDR3 loop spans 15 amino acids. Trimming took 5 bases from V and 3 from J, leaving 16 bases between them. CDR1 and CDR2 from the germline V gene are SEHNR and FQNEAQ (reference sequence). The CDR3, as DNA: TGTGCCAGCAGCCCTTATCGGACCGAGAAAGAGACCCAGTACTTC. Protein sequence: CASSPYRTEKETQYF.

This chain uses TRBV6-6 with TRBJ1-2, with TRBD1 identical over 8 bases. This CDR3 comprises 16 residues. V lost 0 bases and J lost 1; bases outside the gene matches: 4. Germline V gene sequence: CDR1 MNHNY, CDR2 SVGAGI (reference sequence). CDR3 nucleotide sequence: TGTGCCAGCAGTTACTCCCAAGGACAGGGTAACTATGGCTACACCTTC. Translating gives CASSYSQGQGNYGYTF.

The CDR3 reads CASSLYIELTYEQYF. In DNA, the CDR3 is TGCGCCAGCAGCTTGTACATTGAGCTAACCTACGAGCAGTACTTC. This chain connects TRBV5-1 to TRBJ2-7, with D unresolved. Between the trimmed V and J ends, which lost 1 base and 2 bases, there was a span of 13 bases. CDR1 and CDR2 (germline): SGHRS, YFSETQ. The CDR3 length is 15 residues.

The gene calls are TRBV2 and TRBJ1-2; D is undetermined. Germline V gene data show CDR1 as SNHLY and CDR2 as FYNNEI. The CDR3 runs 14 residues. The V gene lost 4 bases and the J gene lost 4 bases, with 13 bases spanning the gap. CDR3 nucleotide sequence: TGTGCCAGCAGTGTCGCCACACAAACCTATGGCTACACCTTC. It yields the protein CASSVATQTYGYTF.

In the case of this clonotype: A junction boundary mismatches the germline segment, possibly from a read error. V gene TRBV12-3 or TRBV12-4 combines with J gene TRBJ2-3, with TRBD2 matching over 13 bases. The CDR3 is 17 amino acids. Written as DNA, the CDR3 is TGTGCCAGCAGTTCCTCGACTAGCGGGGGGCCCACAGATATGCAGTATTTT. This encodes CASSSSTSGGPTDMQYF.

This clonotype has a handful of counts. This sequence joins TRBV20-1 and TRBJ1-5, with 7 bases fitting TRBD1. The trim removed 4 bases at V and 3 bases at J, leaving 15 bases unmatched. The CDR3 length is 17 residues. From germline, CDR1 is DFQATT and CDR2 SNEGSKA (reference sequence). The CDR3 DNA follows: TGCAGTGCTACCGGGACAGCTTACGACTCATACAATCAGCCCCAGCATTTT. Its protein is CSATGTAYDSYNQPQHF.

The rearrangement links TRBV20-1 to TRBJ2-3, with D perhaps matching TRBD1 (5 bases). The V gene's germline CDR1 is DFQATT and CDR2 SNEGSKA (reference sequence). Trimming removed 2 bases from V and 3 bases from J, with 12 bases in between. The CDR3 length is 14 residues. CDR3 bases: TGCAGTGCTAGAATATCGGACAAAACAGATACGCAGTATTTT. This gives the protein CSARISDKTDTQYF.

This clonotype was counted a few times. The CDR3 DNA is TGTGCCAGCAGCGTAGGTGGAAGCTCTGAAGCTTTCTTT. Its translation: CASSVGGSSEAFF. This chain uses TRBV9 with TRBJ1-1, with D unclear. CDR1 SGDLS and CDR2 YYNGEE come from the germline V gene. There are 13 residues in the CDR3. Between the trimmed V and J ends, which lost 0 bases and 6 bases, there was a span of 9 bases. The entire variable domain, with the rest obtained from reference TRBV9 and TRBJ1-1, is as follows: DSGVTQTPKHLITATGQRVTLRCSPRSGDLSVYWYQQSLDQGLQFLIQYYNGEERAKGNILERFSAQQFPDLHSELNLSSLELGDSALYFCASSVGGSSEAFFGQGTRLTVV.

This clonotype came up a few times. The chain employs TRBV4-2 and TRBJ2-3; 13 bases are a match to TRBD2. The V and J ends lost 4 bases and 2 bases, in that order; junction bases with no gene match: 3. Germline V gene data show CDR1 as LGHNA and CDR2 as YNFKEQ. The CDR3 has 16 residues. The CDR3 loop is CASSPTSGGITDTQYF. The CDR3 DNA is TGTGCCAGCAGCCCGACTAGCGGGGGGATCACAGATACGCAGTATTTT.

To note about this clonotype: Germline and junction disagree at one end, which may indicate a read error. The chain uses TRBV11-2 and TRBJ2-7; D may be TRBD2 (6 bases). The germline V gene encodes CDR1 SGHAT and CDR2 FQNNGV. This CDR3 comprises 14 residues. The CDR3 nucleotides read TGTGCCAGCTGCTTAGCGCGGGATTCCTACGAGCAGTACTTC. It specifies CASCLARDSYEQYF.

There are a few counts of this clonotype. CDR3 nucleotide sequence: TGTGCCAGCAGGCCGGAAGGTGATACGCAGTATTTT. Its protein is CASRPEGDTQYF. The chain is built from TRBV2 and TRBJ2-3; unclear D gene. CDR3 length: 12 amino acids. Germline assignment: CDR1 SNHLY and CDR2 FYNNEI. The ends were cut back, 6 bases at V and 6 bases at J, with 10 bases in the middle.

Details on this clonotype: This probably arose from a read error, given a far larger clone one base away. The chain couples TRBV7-3 to TRBJ1-1; D gene unclear. The CDR3 runs to 13 residues. Germline V CDR1 and CDR2: SGHTA, FQGTGA. The CDR3 DNA is TGTTCCAGCAGCTTACGGGGGAACACTGAAGCTTTCTTT. Its translation is CSSSLRGNTEAFF.

This chain connects TRBV5-6 to TRBJ2-2; the D gene is possibly TRBD1 (6 bases). Germline lookup yields CDR1 SGHDT and CDR2 YYEEEE. CDR3 length: 15 residues. Between the trimmed V and J ends, which lost 3 bases and 6 bases, there was a span of 15 bases. CDR3 amino acids: CASSSNTGYAGELFF. The CDR3, as DNA: TGTGCCAGCAGCTCAAACACAGGGTACGCCGGGGAGCTGTTTTTT.

The CDR3 loop is CASSEFGGEPGEQFF. CDR3 nucleotide sequence: TGTGCCAGCAGTGAATTTGGGGGGGAACCTGGTGAGCAGTTCTTC. The V call is TRBV2, the J call TRBJ2-1; 7 bases are shared with TRBD2. The germline V gene encodes CDR1 SNHLY and CDR2 FYNNEI. V was clipped by 2 bases and J by 9 bases; unmatched bases: 10. The CDR3 length is 15 residues.

The table lists this clonotype with a few counts. In nucleotides, the CDR3 is TGCGCCAGCAGCTTGACGGGCTACTCCTACAATGAGCAGTTCTTC. Amino acids: CASSLTGYSYNEQFF. The chain employs TRBV5-1 and TRBJ2-1; no firm D call. The length of the CDR3 is 15 residues. V lost 1 base and J 0 bases, leaving 8 bases between the germline ends. CDR1 is SGHRS, CDR2 YFSETQ, per germline.

This clonotype has just a few counts. This sequence joins TRBV6-5 and TRBJ1-6; 10 nucleotides agree with TRBD1. Losses at the gene ends were 1 base for V and 7 bases for J; bases not matched to a gene: 1. The CDR3 loop spans 15 amino acids. Germline V CDR1 and CDR2: MNHEY, SVGAGI. The CDR3 bases are TGTGCCAGCAGTTACTTGACAGGGGGCAATTCACCCCTCCACTTT. Translating it yields CASSYLTGGNSPLHF.

The chain links TRBV5-1 to TRBJ1-6, with 9 bases identical to TRBD1. The CDR3 is 14 residues long. CDR1 is SGHRS, CDR2 YFSETQ, per germline. V shed 6 bases, J shed 7 bases, and the junction held 5 bases outside the gene matches. The CDR3 nucleotides are TGCGCCAGCACCACAGGACAGGGGAATTCACCCCTCCACTTT. This gives the protein CASTTGQGNSPLHF.

This rearrangement joins TRBV30 to TRBJ2-1; D perhaps matches TRBD2 (6 bases). Germline lookup yields CDR1 GTSNPN and CDR2 SVGIG (reference sequence). Between the trimmed V and J ends, which lost 2 bases and 8 bases, there was a span of 19 bases. The CDR3 runs 15 residues. In DNA form, the CDR3 reads TGTGCCTGGAGTAGAGCGGTAAGGAGGGCTGATGAGCAGTTCTTC. Residues: CAWSRAVRRADEQFF.

The rearrangement joins TRBV14 to TRBJ2-5; D unresolved. With 4 bases removed from V and 2 bases from J, the gap between germline ends came to 14 bases. Germline V gene sequence: CDR1 SGHDN, CDR2 FVKESK. The CDR3 has 15 amino acids. The CDR3 nucleotides are TGTGCCAGCAGCCGGGAACATGGATGGCAAGAGACCCAGTACTTC. Amino acid sequence: CASSREHGWQETQYF.

This clonotype turned up a few times. The chain carries TRBV12-3 or TRBV12-4 and TRBJ2-3; TRBD1 matches 7 bases. The CDR3 totals 15 residues. V lost 5 bases and J lost 4; bases outside the gene matches: 9. The DNA for the CDR3 is TGTGCCAGCAGTCCAGGACAGGTGAGAGCAGATACGCAGTATTTT. Translated, it gives CASSPGQVRADTQYF.

The chain joins TRBV6-4 to TRBJ1-2; D gene uncertain. The CDR3 is 13 amino acids. CDR1 and CDR2 from the germline V gene are MRHNA and SNTAGT. Trimming pared 6 bases from V and 7 bases from J, leaving 15 bases between. The CDR3 DNA follows: TGTGCCAGCAGCTCCGATCTGTGGGGTGGCTACACCTTC. This gives the protein CASSSDLWGGYTF.

The chain links TRBV18 to TRBJ2-5; 9 bases line up with TRBD2. V was clipped by 2 bases and J by 2 bases; unmatched bases: 3. The CDR3 consists of 15 residues. Germline V lookup: CDR1 KGHSH, CDR2 LQKENI. The CDR3 region is CASSPESGGQETQYF. In nucleotides, the CDR3 is TGTGCCAGCTCACCAGAAAGCGGGGGGCAAGAGACCCAGTACTTC. Full variable domain (missing parts from reference TRBV18 and TRBJ2-5): NAGVMQNPRHLVRRRGQEARLRCSPMKGHSHVYWYRQLPEEGLKFMVYLQKENIIDESGMPKERFSAEFPKEGPSILRIQQVVRGDSAAYFCASSPESGGQETQYFGPGTRLLVL.

This clonotype showed up many times. J is TRBJ1-4 and V is TRBV7-2; TRBD1 agrees at 9 bases. V dropped 1 base and J dropped 6; count of bases not matched to a gene: 3. The CDR3 totals 15 residues. Germline V gene lookup returns CDR1 SGHTA and CDR2 FQGNSA. CDR3 amino acids: CASSLEGQGDEKLFF. For the CDR3, the DNA is TGTGCCAGCAGCTTAGAGGGACAGGGTGATGAAAAACTGTTTTTT.

The V call is TRBV12-3 or TRBV12-4, the J call TRBJ1-2, with D possibly matching TRBD1 (6 bases). The length of the CDR3 is 13 residues. V was pared by 8 bases and J by 6 bases, with 16 bases between. CDR3 residues: CASSPNRVNGYTF. The DNA of the CDR3 is TGTGCCAGCTCCCCCAACAGGGTAAATGGCTACACCTTC.

About this clonotype: This could be a read error, since a much larger clone is one nucleotide away. This is likely a read error, given that the CDR3 carries no conserved phenylalanine or tryptophan at its end. CDR3 protein: CASSPGQNKNIQYL. The CDR3 DNA sequence: TGTGCCAGCAGCCCGGGACAGAACAAAAACATTCAGTACTTA. The chain employs TRBV5-5 and TRBJ2-5; TRBD1 matches 7 bases. The last part of the DNA fits TRBJ2-4 better; the J call may be wrong. Germline CDR1 and CDR2: SGHKS and YYEKEE (reference sequence). CDR3 length equals 14 residues.

This clonotype was detected a few times. The chain couples TRBV14 to TRBJ2-7; D is undetermined. CDR1 and CDR2 (germline): SGHDN, FVKESK. The CDR3 spans 13 residues. The ends were cut back, 0 bases at V and 7 bases at J, with 10 bases in the middle. The CDR3 bases are TGTGCCAGCAGCCAAGATCTAGGGAATGAGCAGTACTTC. Its protein is CASSQDLGNEQYF. Filled out from reference TRBV14 and TRBJ2-7, the complete variable domain reads EAGVTQFPSHSVIEKGQTVTLRCDPISGHDNLYWYRRVMGKEIKFLLHFVKESKQDESGMPNNRFLAERTGGTYSTLKVQPAELEDSGVYFCASSQDLGNEQYFGPGTRLTVT.

Note on this clonotype: One end of the junction does not line up with germline, which may come from a read error. The V gene is TRBV6-2 or TRBV6-3, the J gene TRBJ2-4; D remains unclear. TRBJ2-7 matches the DNA end more closely, so the J call is doubtful. From germline, CDR1 is MNHEY and CDR2 SVGEGT. CDR3 length: 11 amino acids. The CDR3 region is CAISPQYEQYF. The CDR3 region has the DNA TGTGCCATCAGTCCTCAATACGAGCAGTACTTC.

The chain carries TRBV5-1 and TRBJ1-1; 7 nucleotides match TRBD1. Germline CDR1 reads SGHRS; CDR2 reads YFSETQ. The CDR3 is made up of 14 amino acids. V shed 2 bases and J 5 bases; nucleotides not matched to a gene: 6. CDR3 protein: CASSLGTVGTEAFF. In DNA form, the CDR3 reads TGCGCCAGCAGCTTAGGGACAGTAGGGACTGAAGCTTTCTTT. The full variable domain, completed using reference TRBV5-1 and TRBJ1-1, is KAGVTQTPRYLIKTRGQQVTLSCSPISGHRSVSWYQQTPGQGLQFLFEYFSETQRNKGNFPGRFSGRQFSNSRSEMNVSTLELGDSALYLCASSLGTVGTEAFFGQGTRLTVV.

CDR3 sequence: CSARDPTRPYEQYF. Here the CDR3 DNA reads TGCAGTGCTAGAGACCCGACTAGACCCTACGAGCAGTACTTC. This rearrangement joins TRBV20-1 to TRBJ2-7; tentatively, D is TRBD2 (6 bases). The CDR3 loop spans 14 amino acids. V dropped 0 bases and J dropped 2 bases, with 11 bases sitting between them. Germline V gene sequence: CDR1 DFQATT, CDR2 SNEGSKA (reference sequence).